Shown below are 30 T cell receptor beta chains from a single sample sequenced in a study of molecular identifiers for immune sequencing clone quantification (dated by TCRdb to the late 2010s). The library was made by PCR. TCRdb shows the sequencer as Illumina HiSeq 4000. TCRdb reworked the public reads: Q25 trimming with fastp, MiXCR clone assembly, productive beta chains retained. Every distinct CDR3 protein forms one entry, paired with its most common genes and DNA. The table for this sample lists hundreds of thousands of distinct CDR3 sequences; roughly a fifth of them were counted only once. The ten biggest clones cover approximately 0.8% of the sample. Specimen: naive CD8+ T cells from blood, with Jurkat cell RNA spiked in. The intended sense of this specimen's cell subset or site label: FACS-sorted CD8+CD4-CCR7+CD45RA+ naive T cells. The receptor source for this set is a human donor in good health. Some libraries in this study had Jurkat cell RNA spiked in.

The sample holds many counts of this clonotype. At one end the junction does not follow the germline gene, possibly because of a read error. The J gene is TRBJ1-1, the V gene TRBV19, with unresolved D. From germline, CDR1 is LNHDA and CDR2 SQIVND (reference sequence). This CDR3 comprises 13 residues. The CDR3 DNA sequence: TGCGCCAGCAGTATAGGCCCGAACACTGAAGCTTTCTTT. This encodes CASSIGPNTEAFF. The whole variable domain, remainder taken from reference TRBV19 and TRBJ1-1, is DGGITQSPKYLFRKEGQNVTLSCEQNLNHDAMYWYRQDPGQGLRLIYYSQIVNDFQKGDIAEGYSVSREKKESFPLTVTSAQKNPTAFYLCASSIGPNTEAFFGQGTRLTVV.

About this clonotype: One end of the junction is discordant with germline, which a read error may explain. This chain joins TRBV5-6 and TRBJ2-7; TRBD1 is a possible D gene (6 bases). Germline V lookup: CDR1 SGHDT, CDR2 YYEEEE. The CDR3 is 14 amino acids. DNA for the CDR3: TGTGCCAGCAGCTTGGGGGGGCAGCCCTACGAGCGGTACTTC. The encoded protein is CASSLGGQPYERYF.

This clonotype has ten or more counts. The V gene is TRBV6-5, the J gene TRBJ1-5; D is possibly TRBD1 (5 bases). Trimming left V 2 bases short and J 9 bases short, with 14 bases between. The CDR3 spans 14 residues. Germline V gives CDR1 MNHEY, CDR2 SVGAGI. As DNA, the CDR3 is TGTGCCAGCAGTTACGGGGCGGGCGCTGGGCCCCAGCATTTT. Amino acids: CASSYGAGAGPQHF.

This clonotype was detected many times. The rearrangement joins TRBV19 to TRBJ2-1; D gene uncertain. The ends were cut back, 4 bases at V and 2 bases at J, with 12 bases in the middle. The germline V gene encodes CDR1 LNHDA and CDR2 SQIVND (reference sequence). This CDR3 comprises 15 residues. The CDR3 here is CASSTHNYPYNEQFF. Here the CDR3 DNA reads TGTGCCAGTAGTACGCACAACTATCCCTACAATGAGCAGTTCTTC. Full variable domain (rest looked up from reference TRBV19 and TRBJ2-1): DGGITQSPKYLFRKEGQNVTLSCEQNLNHDAMYWYRQDPGQGLRLIYYSQIVNDFQKGDIAEGYSVSREKKESFPLTVTSAQKNPTAFYLCASSTHNYPYNEQFFGPGTRLTVL.

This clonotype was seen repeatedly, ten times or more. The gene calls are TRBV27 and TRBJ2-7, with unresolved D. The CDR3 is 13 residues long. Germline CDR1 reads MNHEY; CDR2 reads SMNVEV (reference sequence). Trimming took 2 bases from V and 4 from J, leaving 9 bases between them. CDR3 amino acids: CASSLTSRYEQYF. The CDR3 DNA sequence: TGTGCCAGCAGTTTAACAAGCAGGTACGAGCAGTACTTC.

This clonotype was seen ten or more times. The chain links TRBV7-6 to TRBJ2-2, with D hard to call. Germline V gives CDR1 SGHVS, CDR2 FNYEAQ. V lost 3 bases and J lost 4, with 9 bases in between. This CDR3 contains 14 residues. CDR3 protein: CASSLAFGTGELFF. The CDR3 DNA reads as TGTGCCAGCAGCTTGGCATTCGGCACCGGGGAGCTGTTTTTT.

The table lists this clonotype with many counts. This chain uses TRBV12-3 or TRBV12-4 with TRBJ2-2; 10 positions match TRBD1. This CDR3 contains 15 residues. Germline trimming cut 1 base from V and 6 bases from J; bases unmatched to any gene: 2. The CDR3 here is CASSLGTGGPGELFF. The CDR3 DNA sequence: TGTGCCAGCAGTTTAGGGACAGGGGGACCCGGGGAGCTGTTTTTT.

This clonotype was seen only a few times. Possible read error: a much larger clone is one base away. The CDR3 nucleotides read TGTGCCAGCAGCCCTAGCGGGGTCTTCGACGAGCAGTACTTC. Its protein product is CASSPSGVFDEQYF. The V call is TRBV7-3, the J call TRBJ2-7; 9 bases line up with TRBD2. The ends lost 5 bases at V and 5 bases at J; junction bases unmatched: 7. The CDR3 extends over 14 amino acids. Germline CDR1 is SGHTA and CDR2 is FQGTGA.

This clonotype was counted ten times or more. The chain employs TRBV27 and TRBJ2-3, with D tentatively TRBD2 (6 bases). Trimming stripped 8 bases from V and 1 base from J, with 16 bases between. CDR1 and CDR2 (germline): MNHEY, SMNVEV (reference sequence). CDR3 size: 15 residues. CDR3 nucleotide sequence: TGTGCCAGCGGAGGGGTTGTCCGGCGCACAGATACGCAGTATTTT. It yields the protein CASGGVVRRTDTQYF.

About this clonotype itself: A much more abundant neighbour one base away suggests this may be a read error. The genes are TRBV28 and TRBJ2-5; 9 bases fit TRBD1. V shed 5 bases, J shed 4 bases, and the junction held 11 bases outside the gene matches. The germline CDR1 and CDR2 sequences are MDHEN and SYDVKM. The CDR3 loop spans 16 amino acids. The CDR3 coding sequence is TGTGCCAGCAGTGTCGGGAGACACAGGGGGCGAGAGACCCAGTACTTC. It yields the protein CASSVGRHRGRETQYF.

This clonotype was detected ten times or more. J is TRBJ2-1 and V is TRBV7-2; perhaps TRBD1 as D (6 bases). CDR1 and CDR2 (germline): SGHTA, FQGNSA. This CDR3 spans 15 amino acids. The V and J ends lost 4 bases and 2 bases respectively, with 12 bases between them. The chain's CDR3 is CASSSTGSPYNEQFF. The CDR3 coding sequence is TGTGCCAGCAGCTCTACAGGGTCCCCCTACAATGAGCAGTTCTTC.

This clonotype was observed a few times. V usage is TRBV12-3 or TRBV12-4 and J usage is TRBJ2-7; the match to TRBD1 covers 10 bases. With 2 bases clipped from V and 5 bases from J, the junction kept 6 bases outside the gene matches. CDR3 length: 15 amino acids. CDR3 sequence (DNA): TGTGCCAGCAGTTTAATTGGGACAGGGGTACACGAGCAGTACTTC. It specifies CASSLIGTGVHEQYF.

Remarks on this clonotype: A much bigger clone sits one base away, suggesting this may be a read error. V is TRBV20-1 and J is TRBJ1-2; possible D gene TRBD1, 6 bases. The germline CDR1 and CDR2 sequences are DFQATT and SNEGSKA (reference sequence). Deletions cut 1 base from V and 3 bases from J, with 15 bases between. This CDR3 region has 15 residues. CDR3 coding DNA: TGCAGTGCTAGAGTGTCGGAGGGGGGAGACTATGGCTACACCTTC. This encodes CSARVSEGGDYGYTF.

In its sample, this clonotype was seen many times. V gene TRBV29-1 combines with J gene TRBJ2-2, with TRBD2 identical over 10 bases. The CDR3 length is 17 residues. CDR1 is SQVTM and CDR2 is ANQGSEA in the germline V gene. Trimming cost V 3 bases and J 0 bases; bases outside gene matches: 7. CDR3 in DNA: TGCAGCGTTGAGGGGTGGAGCGGGAGGGCGAACACCGGGGAGCTGTTTTTT. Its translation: CSVEGWSGRANTGELFF.

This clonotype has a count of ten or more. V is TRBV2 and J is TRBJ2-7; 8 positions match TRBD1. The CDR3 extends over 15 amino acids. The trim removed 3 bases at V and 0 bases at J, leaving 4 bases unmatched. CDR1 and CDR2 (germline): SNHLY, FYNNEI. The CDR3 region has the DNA TGTGCCAGCAGTGAGGGACAGGCAACCTCCTACGAGCAGTACTTC. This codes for CASSEGQATSYEQYF.

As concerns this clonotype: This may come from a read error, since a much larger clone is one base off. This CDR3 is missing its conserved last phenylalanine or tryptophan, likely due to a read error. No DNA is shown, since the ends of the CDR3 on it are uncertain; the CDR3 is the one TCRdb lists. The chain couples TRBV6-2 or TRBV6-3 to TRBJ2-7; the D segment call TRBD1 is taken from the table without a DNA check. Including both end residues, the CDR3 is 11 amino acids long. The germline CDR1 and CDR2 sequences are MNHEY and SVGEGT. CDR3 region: CASSSDRSPYL.

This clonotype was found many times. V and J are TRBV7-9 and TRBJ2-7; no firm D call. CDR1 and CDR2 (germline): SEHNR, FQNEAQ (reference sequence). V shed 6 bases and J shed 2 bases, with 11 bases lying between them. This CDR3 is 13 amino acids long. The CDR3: CASRSTSAYEQYF. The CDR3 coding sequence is TGTGCCAGCAGGTCAACATCTGCCTACGAGCAGTACTTC.

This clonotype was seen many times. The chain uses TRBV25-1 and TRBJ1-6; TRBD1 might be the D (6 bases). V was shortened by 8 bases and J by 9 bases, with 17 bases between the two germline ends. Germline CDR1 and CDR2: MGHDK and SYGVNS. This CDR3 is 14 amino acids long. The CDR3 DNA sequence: TGTGCCAGCCAGACACAGGGAGCGGCTTCACCCCTCCACTTT. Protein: CASQTQGAASPLHF.

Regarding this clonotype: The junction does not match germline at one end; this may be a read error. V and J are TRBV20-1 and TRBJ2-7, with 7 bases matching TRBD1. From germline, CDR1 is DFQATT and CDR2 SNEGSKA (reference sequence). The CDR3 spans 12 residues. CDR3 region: CSAIHRGYAQYF. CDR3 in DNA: TGCAGTGCTATCCACAGGGGTTACGCGCAGTACTTC.

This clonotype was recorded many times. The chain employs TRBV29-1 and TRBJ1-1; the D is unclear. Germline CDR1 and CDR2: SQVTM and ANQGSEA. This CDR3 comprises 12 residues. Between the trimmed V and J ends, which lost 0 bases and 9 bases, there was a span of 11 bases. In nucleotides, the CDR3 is TGCAGCGTTGAAGATGAGGTGGGGAAAGCTTTCTTT. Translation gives CSVEDEVGKAFF.

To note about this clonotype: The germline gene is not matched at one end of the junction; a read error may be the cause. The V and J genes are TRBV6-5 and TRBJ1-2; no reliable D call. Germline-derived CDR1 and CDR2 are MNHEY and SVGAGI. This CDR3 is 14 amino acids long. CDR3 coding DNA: TGTGCCAGCAGTTTTCGGGGAACTAACTATGGCTGCACCTTC. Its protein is CASSFRGTNYGCTF.

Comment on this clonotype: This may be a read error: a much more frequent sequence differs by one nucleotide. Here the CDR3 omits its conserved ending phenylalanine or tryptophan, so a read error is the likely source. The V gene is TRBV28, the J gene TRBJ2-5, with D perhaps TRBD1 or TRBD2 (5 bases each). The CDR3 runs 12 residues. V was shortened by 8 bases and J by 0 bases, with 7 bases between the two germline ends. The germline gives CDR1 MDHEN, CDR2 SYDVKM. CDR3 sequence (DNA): TGTGCCAGCTGGGACCACCAAGAGACCCAGTACTCC. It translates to CASWDHQETQYS.

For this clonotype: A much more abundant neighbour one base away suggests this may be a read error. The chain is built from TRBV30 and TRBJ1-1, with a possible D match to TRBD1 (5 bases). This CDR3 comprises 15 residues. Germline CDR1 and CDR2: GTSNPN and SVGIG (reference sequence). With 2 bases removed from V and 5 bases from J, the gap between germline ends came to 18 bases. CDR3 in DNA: TGTGCCTGGAGTTGGGACGGGGGGATTGGAACTGAAGCTTTCTTT. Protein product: CAWSWDGGIGTEAFF.

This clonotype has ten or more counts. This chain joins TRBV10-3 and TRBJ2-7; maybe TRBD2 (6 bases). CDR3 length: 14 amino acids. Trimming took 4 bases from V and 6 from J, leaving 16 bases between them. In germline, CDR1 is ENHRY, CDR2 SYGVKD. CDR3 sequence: CAISGVISEGEQYF. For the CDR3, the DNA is TGTGCCATCAGTGGAGTTATTTCGGAGGGCGAGCAGTACTTC.

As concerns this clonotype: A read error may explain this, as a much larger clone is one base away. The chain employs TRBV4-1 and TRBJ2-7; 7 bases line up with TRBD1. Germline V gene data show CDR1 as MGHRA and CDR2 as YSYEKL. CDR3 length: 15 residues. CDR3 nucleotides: TGCGCCAGCAGCCAAGCGACAGGGCTTCGCTACAAGCAGTACTTC. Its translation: CASSQATGLRYKQYF.

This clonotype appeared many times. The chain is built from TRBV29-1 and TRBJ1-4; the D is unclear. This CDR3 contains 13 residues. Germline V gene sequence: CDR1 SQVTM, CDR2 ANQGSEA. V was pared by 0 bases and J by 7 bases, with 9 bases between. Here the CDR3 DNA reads TGCAGCGTTGAAGAAGCGGGTCCTGAAAAACTGTTTTTT. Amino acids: CSVEEAGPEKLFF.

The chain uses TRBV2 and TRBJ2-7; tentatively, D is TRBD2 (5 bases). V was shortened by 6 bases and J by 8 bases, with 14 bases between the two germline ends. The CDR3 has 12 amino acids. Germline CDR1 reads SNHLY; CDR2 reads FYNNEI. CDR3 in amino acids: CASRRSGEKQYF. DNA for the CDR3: TGTGCCAGCAGACGCTCTGGGGAGAAGCAGTACTTC.

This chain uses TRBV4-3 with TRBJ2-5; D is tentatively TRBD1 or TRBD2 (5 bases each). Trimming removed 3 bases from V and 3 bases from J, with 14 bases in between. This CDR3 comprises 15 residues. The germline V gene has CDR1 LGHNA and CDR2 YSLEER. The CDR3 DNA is TGCGCCAGCAGCCAGAGGGACGGTCCAGAAGAGACCCAGTACTTC. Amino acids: CASSQRDGPEETQYF.

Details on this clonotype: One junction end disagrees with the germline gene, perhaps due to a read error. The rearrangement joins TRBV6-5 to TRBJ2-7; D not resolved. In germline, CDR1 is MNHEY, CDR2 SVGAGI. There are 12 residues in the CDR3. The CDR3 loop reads CASSYSGKERYF. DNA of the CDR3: TGTGCCAGCAGTTACTCCGGAAAAGAGCGGTACTTC.

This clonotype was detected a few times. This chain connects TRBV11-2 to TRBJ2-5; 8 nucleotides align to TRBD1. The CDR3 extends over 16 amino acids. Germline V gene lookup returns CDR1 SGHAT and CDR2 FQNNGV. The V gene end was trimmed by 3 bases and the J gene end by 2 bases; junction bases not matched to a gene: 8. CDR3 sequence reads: CASSFLTGAVQETQYF. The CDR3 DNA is TGTGCCAGCAGCTTCCTGACAGGGGCCGTACAAGAGACCCAGTACTTC.